The sequence of this T cell receptor beta chain was determined in a study of T cells in Graves' hyperthyroidism and ophthalmopathy. From germline, CDR1 is SEHNR and CDR2 FQNEAQ (reference sequence). V shed 5 bases and J 3 bases; nucleotides not matched to a gene: 2. CDR3 length: 14 amino acids. The CDR3 regions of TCR beta were amplified from RNA transcripts. When the TCR CDR3 underwent first-round RT-PCR, the HTBI primer set was used. TCRdb re-called the multiplex PCR reads with MiXCR, one entry per CDR3 protein. Seen here are under 600,000 distinct CDR3 sequences, 15% to 20% observed once, and the top ten hold 2.5% to 4%.

This sequence originates from a woman aged 40 to 49 with Graves' ophthalmopathy. The sample was blood. The V call is TRBV7-9, the J call TRBJ2-1; TRBD1 aligns across 9 bases. CDR3 DNA: TGTGCCAGCAGCGAGGACAGGGGCTACAATGAGCAGTTCTTC. As protein: CASSEDRGYNEQFF.